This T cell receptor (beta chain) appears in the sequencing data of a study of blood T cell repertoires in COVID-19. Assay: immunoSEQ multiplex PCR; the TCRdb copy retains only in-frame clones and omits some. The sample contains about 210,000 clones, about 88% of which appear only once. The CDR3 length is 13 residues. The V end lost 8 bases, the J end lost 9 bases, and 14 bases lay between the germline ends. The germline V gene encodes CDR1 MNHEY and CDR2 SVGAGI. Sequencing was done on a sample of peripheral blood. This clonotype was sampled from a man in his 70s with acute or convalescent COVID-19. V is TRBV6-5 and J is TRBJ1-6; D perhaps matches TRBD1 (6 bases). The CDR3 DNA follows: TGTGCCAGCCGACAGGCCGCGGGTTCACCCCTCCACTTT. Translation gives CASRQAAGSPLHF.